The 28 T cell receptor beta chains below were found in one sample sequenced in a study of T cells in Graves' hyperthyroidism and ophthalmopathy. Regions amplified from RNA transcripts were the TCR beta CDR3 regions. The TCR CDR3 was amplified in a first-round RT-PCR using the HTBI primer set. TCRdb used MiXCR to reprocess the multiplex PCR reads, holding one entry per CDR3 protein. The sample yields more than 350,000 distinct CDR3 sequences, roughly 15% seen once. Sequenced input: blood. Receptors were obtained from a woman aged 25 to 39 with Graves' ophthalmopathy.

There are many counts of this clonotype. The rearrangement links TRBV20-1 to TRBJ1-2; no definite D call. The CDR3 has 14 amino acids. Germline loops: CDR1 DFQATT, CDR2 SNEGSKA (reference sequence). Trimming removed 6 bases at V and 0 bases at J, with 14 bases between. CDR3 nucleotide sequence: TGCAGTGCCCCCCCGGAGAACTCTAACTATGGCTACACCTTC. Translated, it gives CSAPPENSNYGYTF.

Details on this clonotype: With a much larger clone just one base away, this may be a read error. As DNA, the CDR3 is TGTGCCAGCAGTGGAGGGGCCGAGCAGTACTTC. It codes for CASSGGAEQYF. The J gene is TRBJ2-7, the V gene TRBV6-1; D might be TRBD1 or TRBD2, each matching 5 bases. The CDR3 extends over 11 amino acids. CDR1 and CDR2 from the germline V gene are MNHNS and SASEGT. V was trimmed by 4 bases and J by 6 bases, leaving 7 bases between them.

Ten or more counts support this clonotype. In DNA form, the CDR3 reads TGTGCCACCAGTGATATAGCGGGGGCAACAGATACGCAGTATTTT. The encoded protein is CATSDIAGATDTQYF. The chain recombines TRBV24-1 with TRBJ2-3; TRBD2 aligns across 9 bases. The CDR3 covers 15 residues. With V trimmed by 3 bases and J by 3 bases, 3 bases remained unmatched. Germline lookup yields CDR1 KGHDR and CDR2 SFDVKD.

This clonotype occurred many times. The J gene is TRBJ1-5, the V gene TRBV5-6; D is undetermined. The CDR3 length is 15 residues. Trimming removed 2 bases at V and 3 bases at J, with 12 bases between. In germline, CDR1 is SGHDT, CDR2 YYEEEE. CDR3: CASSFSSSYNQPQHF. The CDR3 region has the DNA TGTGCCAGCAGCTTTTCATCCAGCTACAATCAGCCCCAGCATTTT.

This clonotype was seen a handful of times. The gene calls are TRBV6-5 and TRBJ1-6; D possibly corresponds to TRBD1 (6 bases). The CDR3 is 19 residues long. V lost 0 bases and J 0 bases, leaving 15 bases between the germline ends. Per the germline V gene, CDR1 is MNHEY and CDR2 is SVGAGI. DNA of the CDR3: TGTGCCAGCAGTTACTCAGTTGGGGGGCCTGACTCCTATAATTCACCCCTCCACTTT. Translated: CASSYSVGGPDSYNSPLHF.

The V call is TRBV6-1, the J call TRBJ1-2; maybe TRBD1 (5 bases). The CDR3 spans 12 residues. Trimming took 8 bases from V and 2 from J, leaving 9 bases between them. Germline lookup yields CDR1 MNHNS and CDR2 SASEGT. The CDR3 is CASRGINYGYTF. In DNA form, the CDR3 reads TGTGCCAGCCGGGGCATCAACTATGGCTACACCTTC.

This clonotype was recorded at least ten times. The V and J genes are TRBV28 and TRBJ2-4; D is unclear. V lost 9 bases, J lost 3 bases, and 9 bases lay in between. The CDR3 is 12 residues long. Germline CDR1 reads MDHEN; CDR2 reads SYDVKM. DNA for the CDR3: TGTGCCAGTACCACCAACAAAAACATTCAGTACTTC. Its translation: CASTTNKNIQYF. The whole variable domain, filled in from reference TRBV28 and TRBJ2-4, reads DVKVTQSSRYLVKRTGEKVFLECVQDMDHENMFWYRQDPGLGLRLIYFSYDVKMKEKGDIPEGYSVSREKKERFSLILESASTNQTSMYLCASTTNKNIQYFGAGTRLSVL.

This clonotype was picked up a small number of times. The chain carries TRBV20-1 and TRBJ2-4, with TRBD1 matching over 10 bases. Germline V gene data show CDR1 as DFQATT and CDR2 as SNEGSKA (reference sequence). J was trimmed by 15 bases and V by 5 bases; bases with no gene match: 4. The CDR3 sequence is 10 residues long. This CDR3 is CSADRTGGYF. The CDR3 nucleotides read TGCAGTGCTGATAGGACAGGGGGGTACTTC.

The V gene is TRBV24-1, the J gene TRBJ2-5; TRBD1 aligns across 8 bases. Germline V gene data show CDR1 as KGHDR and CDR2 as SFDVKD. The CDR3 runs 15 residues. J lost 3 bases, V lost 3 bases, and 5 bases had no gene match. CDR3 sequence: CATSDAGTGKETQYF. CDR3 bases: TGTGCCACCAGTGATGCCGGGACAGGAAAAGAGACCCAGTACTTC.

The chain couples TRBV2 to TRBJ2-7; D might be TRBD2 (6 bases). The germline V gene encodes CDR1 SNHLY and CDR2 FYNNEI. The V gene lost 6 bases and the J gene lost 3 bases, with 21 bases spanning the gap. This CDR3 spans 16 amino acids. CDR3 nucleotides: TGTGCCAGCAGACTAACCTTAAAGCGGGTCTACTACGAGCAGTACTTC. Amino acids: CASRLTLKRVYYEQYF.

The sample holds many counts of this clonotype. This sequence joins TRBV5-1 and TRBJ1-1; no reliable D call. The V gene lost 4 bases and the J gene lost 1 base, with 14 bases spanning the gap. Germline V lookup: CDR1 SGHRS, CDR2 YFSETQ. The CDR3 runs to 15 residues. In DNA form, the CDR3 reads TGCGCCAGCAGCCCAGGTGGTGCATCGAACACTGAAGCTTTCTTT. It codes for CASSPGGASNTEAFF.

This clonotype was detected many times. This chain uses TRBV20-1 with TRBJ2-7; 11 bases are a match to TRBD1. Germline loops: CDR1 DFQATT, CDR2 SNEGSKA (reference sequence). The CDR3 runs to 14 residues. V trimming: 3 bases; J trimming: 4 bases; junction bases outside the gene matches: 5. The CDR3 bases are TGCAGTGCTAGGGCCGGGACAGGGGGTTACGAGCAGTACTTC. Translation gives CSARAGTGGYEQYF.

At least ten counts were recorded for this clonotype. This chain links TRBV6-2 or TRBV6-3 with TRBJ2-2; no definite D call. The CDR3 contains 13 residues. Germline V gene data show CDR1 as MNHEY and CDR2 as SVGEGT. V was trimmed by 3 bases and J by 5 bases, leaving 7 bases between them. The CDR3 reads CASSYRETGELFF. The DNA for the CDR3 is TGTGCCAGCAGTTATAGGGAAACCGGGGAGCTGTTTTTT.

The chain recombines TRBV5-1 with TRBJ1-2; no reliable D call. Looked up from germline, CDR1 is SGHRS and CDR2 is YFSETQ. CDR3 length: 16 amino acids. Deletions cut 1 base from V and 2 bases from J, with 15 bases between. CDR3 residues: CASSLKPGADNYGYTF. The CDR3 DNA reads as TGCGCCAGCAGCTTGAAGCCAGGAGCAGACAACTATGGCTACACCTTC.

This clonotype was seen more than once but under ten times. The J gene is TRBJ1-5, the V gene TRBV4-1; unclear D gene. This CDR3 is built from 15 residues. The germline gives CDR1 MGHRA, CDR2 YSYEKL. V lost 3 bases and J 2 bases, leaving 11 bases between the germline ends. The chain's CDR3 is CASSQTWVGNQPQHF. The CDR3 bases are TGCGCCAGCAGCCAGACTTGGGTGGGCAATCAGCCCCAGCATTTT.

This clonotype was counted at least ten times. The rearrangement links TRBV7-3 to TRBJ2-1; TRBD2 matches 10 bases. The CDR3 extends over 15 amino acids. The junction had 6 bases not matched to a gene; V was cut back by 5 bases and J by 5 bases. Germline CDR1 SGHTA, CDR2 FQGTGA. The CDR3 loop is CASSMRLAGHNEQFF. In nucleotides, the CDR3 is TGTGCCAGCAGCATGAGACTAGCGGGCCACAATGAGCAGTTCTTC.

The sample holds many counts of this clonotype. The gene calls are TRBV3-1 and TRBJ1-5, with TRBD1 matching over 8 bases. Germline V lookup: CDR1 LGHDT, CDR2 YNNKEL (reference sequence). The CDR3 is 16 amino acids. The trim removed 1 base at V and 5 bases at J, leaving 7 bases unmatched. The CDR3, as DNA: TGTGCCAGCAGCCAAGGGACAGGGTGGGTGCATCAGCCCCAGCATTTT. This translates into CASSQGTGWVHQPQHF.

In this sample, this clonotype turned up many times. The V call is TRBV5-8, the J call TRBJ1-1, with D tentatively TRBD1 (5 bases). This CDR3 has 16 amino acids. Germline CDR1 and CDR2: SGHTS and YDEGEE. Trimming stripped 0 bases from V and 3 bases from J, with 15 bases between. CDR3 DNA sequence: TGTGCCAGCAGCTTGGGGGGCATGGGTGAGGACACTGAAGCTTTCTTT. Amino acids: CASSLGGMGEDTEAFF.

About this clonotype: A read error may be the cause here, since a much bigger clone is one base away. The CDR3 ends on some other residue instead of the conserved phenylalanine or tryptophan, so this is likely a read error. The chain couples TRBV20-1 to TRBJ1-1; D is undetermined. The germline V and J ends were trimmed by 4 bases and 4 bases, with 16 bases remaining between them. CDR3 length: 14 amino acids. Germline assignment: CDR1 DFQATT and CDR2 SNEGSKA (reference sequence). The CDR3 sequence: CSANSKGGATEAFS. DNA for the CDR3: TGCAGTGCTAACAGTAAAGGAGGCGCCACTGAAGCTTTCTCT.

This clonotype has a count of ten or more. The J gene is TRBJ1-2, the V gene TRBV3-1, with a possible D match to TRBD1 (5 bases). CDR1 is LGHDT and CDR2 is YNNKEL in the germline V gene (reference sequence). This CDR3 is built from 13 residues. With 3 bases removed from V and 7 bases from J, the gap between germline ends came to 12 bases. The CDR3 sequence: CASSQPLGGGYTF. The CDR3, as DNA: TGTGCCAGCAGCCAGCCTCTCGGGGGTGGCTACACCTTC. The full variable domain, with the rest looked up from reference TRBV3-1 and TRBJ1-2, is DTAVSQTPKYLVTQMGNDKSIKCEQNLGHDTMYWYKQDSKKFLKIMFSYNNKELIINETVPNRFSPKSPDKAHLNLHINSLELGDSAVYFCASSQPLGGGYTFGSGTRLTVV.

CDR3 DNA sequence: TGTGCCAGCAGTAAGACTAGCGGGAAGTACAATGAGCAGTTCTTC. As protein: CASSKTSGKYNEQFF. The gene calls are TRBV7-3 and TRBJ2-1; 11 nucleotides align to TRBD2. Germline loops: CDR1 SGHTA, CDR2 FQGTGA. The CDR3 spans 15 residues. J lost 4 bases, V lost 6 bases, and 5 bases had no gene match.

This clonotype was detected ten times or more. J is TRBJ1-5 and V is TRBV6-1, with 8 positions matching TRBD1. Germline trimming cut 6 bases from V and 10 bases from J; bases unmatched to any gene: 14. CDR3 size: 15 residues. Germline values: CDR1 MNHNS, CDR2 SASEGT. The CDR3 bases are TGTGCCAGCAGCCCGGACAGGGTGGGGTCTCTACCCCAGCATTTT. It translates to CASSPDRVGSLPQHF.

Comment on this clonotype: A much larger clone differs by one base, so this may be a read error. The genes are TRBV28 and TRBJ1-2; D is undetermined. Germline V lookup: CDR1 MDHEN, CDR2 SYDVKM. This CDR3 has 16 amino acids. DNA for the CDR3: TGTGCCAGCAACACCCCAGACCGCCTGGCCCCTTATGGCTACGCCTTC. Protein product: CASNTPDRLAPYGYAF.

This clonotype was seen ten or more times. J is TRBJ1-1 and V is TRBV6-1, with 8 bases lining up with TRBD1. The CDR3 is made up of 14 amino acids. Germline V gives CDR1 MNHNS, CDR2 SASEGT. The V gene end was trimmed by 2 bases and the J gene end by 4 bases; junction bases not matched to a gene: 3. The CDR3 DNA reads as TGTGCCAGCAGTGAAAAACAGGGGGTCACTGAAGCTTTCTTT. Amino acids: CASSEKQGVTEAFF.

This clonotype was seen repeatedly, ten times or more. The chain is built from TRBV12-3 or TRBV12-4 and TRBJ2-1; D unresolved. With 3 bases removed from V and 3 bases from J, the gap between germline ends came to 9 bases. The CDR3 contains 14 residues. The DNA for the CDR3 is TGTGCCAGCAGTTTCGGGTCAGACTACAATGAGCAGTTCTTC. The encoded protein is CASSFGSDYNEQFF.

Ten or more counts support this clonotype. The CDR3 region has the DNA TGCGCCAGCAGCTACGGCACAGGGAGGAGCACAGATACGCAGTATTTT. Translating gives CASSYGTGRSTDTQYF. The V call is TRBV5-1, the J call TRBJ2-3, with D tentatively TRBD1 or TRBD2 (6 bases each). The CDR3 covers 16 residues. From germline, CDR1 is SGHRS and CDR2 YFSETQ. V was cut by 3 bases and J by 0 bases, with 14 bases left in between.

This rearrangement joins TRBV9 to TRBJ2-3; no clear D. Germline CDR1 is SGDLS and CDR2 is YYNGEE. The V end lost 1 base, the J end lost 4 bases, and 4 bases lay between the germline ends. CDR3 length: 12 residues. CDR3 amino acids: CASSVLPDTQYF. CDR3 nucleotides: TGTGCCAGCAGCGTACTACCAGATACGCAGTATTTT.

In this sample, this clonotype turned up a few times. This chain links TRBV5-1 with TRBJ1-2; D not certain. The CDR3 has 14 residues. Germline assignment: CDR1 SGHRS and CDR2 YFSETQ. Between the trimmed V and J ends, which lost 4 bases and 3 bases, there was a span of 13 bases. The CDR3 DNA reads TGCGCCAGCAGCCAATGGCAGAAAGACTATGGCTACACCTTC. It specifies CASSQWQKDYGYTF.